This T cell receptor beta chain was recorded in a study of a mutant IDH1 vaccine in newly diagnosed glioma. Whole-study context: Vaccination started 4-6 weeks after radiotherapy alone, or with temozolomide cycles. Most had both radiotherapy and temozolomide beforehand; others had only one.

As regards this clone: The target antigen is unknown.

The protocol was immunoSEQ multiplex PCR, while the TCRdb copy is restricted to in-frame clones and leaves out a portion. The sample includes around 54,000 clones, 80% to 90% of them seen just once. Germline V gene sequence: CDR1 SGHNT, CDR2 YENEEA. The germline V and J ends were trimmed by 1 base and 3 bases, with 12 bases remaining between them. The CDR3 length is 15 residues. Time point in this sample: week 23, last vaccination. Vaccine doses each comprised 300 ug of mutant IDH1 20-mer peptide, with topical imiquimod. The chain employs TRBV11-3 and TRBJ2-5, with unresolved D. The source material was PBMCs, sampled from a glioma patient whose treatment included an IDH1 peptide vaccine. This receptor was identified in a man aged 35 to 55 with glioma. CDR3 in amino acids: CASSLGPNLEETQYF. DNA for the CDR3: TGTGCCAGCAGCTTAGGGCCTAACCTAGAAGAGACCCAGTACTTC.